The 10 T cell receptor beta chains in this list originate from one sample, sequenced in a study of radiation and T cells in renal cell carcinoma. TCRdb's copy holds only in-frame clones and misses some; the assay was immunoSEQ multiplex PCR. The sample carries about 170,000 clones, approximately 90% recorded once. Documented time point: blood 4 weeks post-SBRT, at nephrectomy. Indicated treatment: 15 Gy SBRT to primary tumor, nephrectomy 4 weeks later. The sample consisted of blood, taken from a patient whose treatment included radiotherapy and nephrectomy. The source is a woman aged 45-59 years with renal cell carcinoma.

The rearrangement uses TRBV20-1 and TRBJ2-7, with TRBD1 as a possible D gene (6 bases). This CDR3 is built from 11 residues. V was trimmed by 6 bases and J by 6 bases, leaving 12 bases between them. The germline V gene has CDR1 DFQATT and CDR2 SNEGSKA (reference sequence). The CDR3 DNA is TGCAGTGCGCACAGGGTAGGCGAGCAGTACTTC. Its translation is CSAHRVGEQYF.

The rearrangement joins TRBV29-1 to TRBJ1-1; 7 positions agree with TRBD1. This CDR3 spans 14 amino acids. Germline V CDR1 and CDR2: SQVTM, ANQGSEA. V shed 2 bases, J shed 1 base, and the junction held 4 bases outside the gene matches. The CDR3: CSVETRTGNTEAFF. In DNA, the CDR3 is TGCAGCGTTGAAACAAGGACAGGGAACACTGAAGCTTTCTTT.

This clone was detected once. The rearrangement links TRBV7-6 to TRBJ1-5; 7 positions match TRBD1. V lost 1 base, J lost 0 bases, and 6 bases stayed unmatched. Germline values: CDR1 SGHVS, CDR2 FNYEAQ. There are 17 residues in the CDR3. The CDR3 DNA sequence: TGTGCCAGCAGCTTAGGACAGGGAACCTTTAGCAATCAGCCCCAGCATTTT. Its translation is CASSLGQGTFSNQPQHF.

The chain recombines TRBV20-1 with TRBJ2-5; D gene ambiguous. CDR1 and CDR2 from the germline V gene are DFQATT and SNEGSKA (reference sequence). Between the trimmed V and J ends, which lost 3 bases and 9 bases, there was a span of 11 bases. The CDR3 is made up of 11 amino acids. The CDR3 DNA follows: TGCAGTGCTAGGCTGGATTTGGCCCAGTACTTC. It yields the protein CSARLDLAQYF.

This clone was seen a handful of times. J is TRBJ1-2 and V is TRBV13; possible D gene TRBD1, 6 bases. The CDR3 is made up of 14 amino acids. V dropped 3 bases and J dropped 5 bases, with 13 bases sitting between them. Germline CDR1 is PRHDT and CDR2 is FYEKMQ (reference sequence). The DNA for the CDR3 is TGTGCCAGCAGCTTGGGCAGTGGGACATATGGCTACACCTTC. Its translation: CASSLGSGTYGYTF.

This clone is a singleton in its sample. The chain joins TRBV6-6 to TRBJ2-7, with D tentatively TRBD2 (5 bases). V gave up 0 bases and J gave up 6 bases, with 12 bases separating them. Looked up from germline, CDR1 is MNHNY and CDR2 is SVGAGI (reference sequence). The CDR3 covers 14 residues. The CDR3 nucleotides are TGTGCCAGCAGTTACTCGAGCGGTTTTGGCGAGCAGTACTTC. It specifies CASSYSSGFGEQYF.

The rearrangement uses TRBV9 and TRBJ2-7; D is unclear. The CDR3 has 12 residues. CDR1 is SGDLS and CDR2 is YYNGEE in the germline V gene. Deletions cut 0 bases from V and 11 bases from J, with 12 bases between. The CDR3 region is CASSVERAVEYF. For the CDR3, the DNA is TGTGCCAGCAGCGTAGAAAGGGCTGTGGAGTACTTC.

The J gene is TRBJ1-2, the V gene TRBV7-9; D gene ambiguous. The CDR3 consists of 13 residues. Trimming took off 5 bases at V and 8 bases at J, with 15 bases between the two ends. The germline gives CDR1 SEHNR, CDR2 FQNEAQ (reference sequence). The CDR3 is CASSKDGHRGYTF. The CDR3 DNA reads as TGTGCCAGCAGCAAAGATGGGCACAGAGGCTACACCTTC.

This chain uses TRBV19 with TRBJ2-5; 8 bases fit TRBD1. This CDR3 is built from 17 residues. Germline lookup yields CDR1 LNHDA and CDR2 SQIVND (reference sequence). The J segment lost 5 bases and the V segment lost 5 bases, leaving 16 bases of the junction unmatched. The CDR3 nucleotides read TGTGCCAGTAGTCAACTCAGGTCCGGGACAGGAGGGGAGACCCAGTACTTC. It encodes CASSQLRSGTGGETQYF.

CDR3 sequence reads: CASSLMVGGGAGNQPQHF. The CDR3 DNA sequence: TGTGCCAGCAGCTTAATGGTTGGAGGGGGCGCGGGTAATCAGCCCCAGCATTTT. The chain combines TRBV7-6 with TRBJ1-5, with 7 bases matching TRBD1. The CDR3 length is 18 residues. Germline values: CDR1 SGHVS, CDR2 FNYEAQ. With 2 bases clipped from V and 4 bases from J, the junction kept 14 bases outside the gene matches.